This T cell receptor beta chain was found in a study of beta chain features in type 1 diabetes listed by TCRdb under 2018. Regarding the complete study: No differences in mean age, gender distribution, total cell number or subset yield were found between patients and healthy donors. A total of roughly 100 million sorted cells were examined across all samples, and the number of cells per subset was strongly correlated with RNA yield. The study compared TCRB repertoires of sorted circulating CD4+ T cell subsets between recently diagnosed type 1 diabetes patients and matched healthy donors. Regulatory and stem cell-like memory subsets were obtained from only 8 patients and roughly eight healthy donors, while naive and central memory subsets were obtained from all 28 donors.

From each donor, a single peripheral blood sample of about 100 mL on average was drawn into heparinised tubes. Using a panel that included CD45RO, CCR7, CD25, CD127, CD95 and CD27, naive, central memory, regulatory and stem cell-like memory CD4+ T cells were sorted on a BD FACSAria II. All sorted populations exceeded 95% purity. PBMCs were separated immediately by Lymphoprep density gradient centrifugation and were stained directly, without being cultured. So that batch effects would be minimized, each experiment stained and sorted samples in pairs, pairing one healthy donor with one patient. As concerns this clone: Its antigen target is currently unknown. No qualities accompany the bases; no much larger clone lies one base away.

The research as a whole found: At VDJ recombination sites, patients with type 1 diabetes made fewer insertions and deleted more nucleotides, a pattern implying thymic rearrangement abnormalities. Only small numbers of individuals were included in the HLA sub-analyses, which left unresolved whether HLA type had any influence on TCRB rearrangement. In all four CD4+ subsets, TCRB CDR3 length was moderately but significantly shorter in type 1 diabetes patients. Sequencing cDNA rather than genomic DNA could over-represent highly expressing activated cells, although activation and CD3 levels did not differ between groups. The naive, central memory and regulatory TCRB repertoires appeared to resemble one another more closely among patients than among healthy donors. PCR may preferentially amplify shorter templates, but because patient and control samples were amplified and corrected together, any resulting skew would affect both groups equally.

The V end gives up 4 bases and the J end 3 bases, leaving 7 bases in the junction not matched to a gene. From cysteine to phenylalanine, the CDR3 is 16 amino acids long. Left in the record is the CDR3 DNA by itself, 48 bases read in frame from the first base. The germline V gene provides CDR1 SGHRS and CDR2 YFSETQ. The entire isolated RNA was reverse transcribed using the High Capacity cDNA Reverse Transcription Kit, and thus expressed TCRB transcripts were sequenced. Deep immunoSEQ sequencing was applied to naive, central memory and regulatory T cell samples, giving an average of about 3.7 million total reads per sample. Sorted cells were lysed in RLT buffer and RNA was extracted with DNase-treated RNeasy Micro or Mini kits, depending on cell number. Each cell subset was processed separately to prevent cross-contamination, with patient and healthy donor samples processed together. The immunoSEQ multiplex PCR was used to amplify TCRB sequences from cDNA, yielding 87-bp fragments that span the CDR3 region. Sequencing of the amplicons was done on the Illumina HiSeq platform. In the original analysis: Synthetic template baselines were used to correct PCR bias computationally, reads within Hamming distance 2 were collapsed together, and singletons that could not be merged were discarded. Reads were aligned to IMGT to assign V, D and J genes, CDR3 length, and insertions or deletions at six rearrangement sites. Within each subset, clonotype counts were normalized to the number of sorted cells before true diversity and Gini coefficients were calculated with the tcR R package. The overlap coefficient, calculated on TCRB nucleotide sequences, was used to measure repertoire sharing. Held by TCRdb, this immuneACCESS table contains in-frame sequences only and omits some clones. Under half of the omission traces to an unresolved V gene where checked; the cause of the rest is unknown. Clone size and the V and J calls come from that table; the DNA yielded D and trimming. The table for this sample lists hundreds of thousands of clones; about 15% of them were counted only once. In total, the top ten clones hold around 7% of the sample.

Recombination joined TRBV5-1 with TRBJ2-3, with 11 middle bases fitting TRBD1. The TCR originated in a man aged 25 to 45 in good health. The sample comprised central memory CD4+ T cells from blood. The CDR3 in this case is CASSPGQGASTDTQYF. The sequence in DNA is TGCGCCAGCAGCCCTGGACAGGGGGCGAGTACAGATACGCAGTATTTT.